Here is one T cell receptor beta chain with its context. Its target is not known. Germline V gives CDR1 MNHNS, CDR2 SASEGT. The CDR3 is 15 amino acids. V was shortened by 3 bases and J by 7 bases, with 19 bases between the two germline ends. These data come from a study of shared clonotypes between healthy human individuals. Study results and caveats: Only a few donors were included, so the genetic and exposure-history diversity represented was limited. Memory subsets generally showed smaller estimated richness than naive subsets did. Deeper or shallower sequencing was expected to change how clonotypes are shared among donors.

Sequencing used immunoSEQ multiplex PCR; TCRdb keeps in-frame clones, though not all of them. The sample consists of about 610,000 clones, less than 98% of them appearing once. The receptor comes from a woman aged 25-40 years in good health. The sample was naive CD4+ T cells sorted from blood. Subset: CD45RA+ positively selected. V usage is TRBV6-1 and J usage is TRBJ2-7, with D perhaps TRBD1 or TRBD2 (6 bases each). CDR3 bases: TGTGCCAGCAGTGACAGACCTAACCTAGGGGGGGAGCAGTACTTC. Its protein is CASSDRPNLGGEQYF.